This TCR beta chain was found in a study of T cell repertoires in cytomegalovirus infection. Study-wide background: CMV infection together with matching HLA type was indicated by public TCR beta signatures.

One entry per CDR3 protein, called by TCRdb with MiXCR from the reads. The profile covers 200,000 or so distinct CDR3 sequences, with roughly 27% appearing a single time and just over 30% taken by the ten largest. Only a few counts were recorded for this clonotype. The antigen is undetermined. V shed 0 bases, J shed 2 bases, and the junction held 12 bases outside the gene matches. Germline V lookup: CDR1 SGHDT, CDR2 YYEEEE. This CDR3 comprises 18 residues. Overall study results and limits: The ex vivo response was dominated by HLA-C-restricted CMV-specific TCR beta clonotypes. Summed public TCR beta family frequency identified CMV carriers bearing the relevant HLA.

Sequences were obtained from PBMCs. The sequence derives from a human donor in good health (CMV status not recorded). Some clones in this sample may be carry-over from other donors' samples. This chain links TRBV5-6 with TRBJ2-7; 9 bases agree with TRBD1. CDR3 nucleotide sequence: TGTGCCAGCAGCTTGGCGGGACAGGGCCCAATCGGAACCTACGAGCAGTACTTC. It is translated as CASSLAGQGPIGTYEQYF.